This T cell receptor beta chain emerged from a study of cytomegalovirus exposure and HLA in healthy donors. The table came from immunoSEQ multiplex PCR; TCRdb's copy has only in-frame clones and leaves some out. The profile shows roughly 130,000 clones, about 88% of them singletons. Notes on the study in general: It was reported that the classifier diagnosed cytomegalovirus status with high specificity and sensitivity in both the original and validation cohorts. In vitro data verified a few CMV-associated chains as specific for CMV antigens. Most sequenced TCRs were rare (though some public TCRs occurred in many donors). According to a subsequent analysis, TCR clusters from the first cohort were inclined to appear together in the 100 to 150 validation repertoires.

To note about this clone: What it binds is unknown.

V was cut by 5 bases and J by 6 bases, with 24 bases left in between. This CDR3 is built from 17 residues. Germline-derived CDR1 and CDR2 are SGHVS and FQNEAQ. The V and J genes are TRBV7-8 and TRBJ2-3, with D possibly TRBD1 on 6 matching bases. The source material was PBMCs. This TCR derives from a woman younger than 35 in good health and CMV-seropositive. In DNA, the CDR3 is TGTGCCAGCAGCGCGCCTTTGATGACAGGACCAACCGATACGCAGTATTTT. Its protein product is CASSAPLMTGPTDTQYF. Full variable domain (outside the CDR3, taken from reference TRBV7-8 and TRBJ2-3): GAGVSQSPRYKVAKRGQDVALRCDPISGHVSLFWYQQALGQGPEFLTYFQNEAQLDKSGLPSDRFFAERPEGSVSTLKIQRTQQEDSAVYLCASSAPLMTGPTDTQYFGPGTRLTVL.